This T cell receptor (beta chain) was identified during a study of regulatory T cells in long-lasting Graves disease. Described time point: persistent/refractory GD, antithyroid drugs over 5 years with positive TRAb. PBMCs were the source of the RNA used for TCR sequencing. In building TCR beta libraries, iRepertoire HTBI primers were used together with Arm-PCR of CDR3 regions. Each CDR3 protein gets one entry after TCRdb re-called the multiplex PCR reads with MiXCR. The table has about 290,000 distinct CDR3 sequences, around 23% seen once. With regard to this clonotype: Its target is not known.

The study's findings and limits: Favoring TRBV28, TRBJ1-2 and TRBJ2-5 was a feature seen in persistent disease. Rather than thyroid tissue, only peripheral blood underwent study.

CDR3 size: 17 residues. The germline V gene encodes CDR1 SGHAT and CDR2 FQNNGV. V was cut by 6 bases and J by 0 bases, with 21 bases left in between. The chain is built from TRBV11-2 and TRBJ2-7; no clear D. The receptor was isolated from a female donor with Graves disease. Sequencing was performed on peripheral blood mononuclear cells (PBMCs), taken when the disease was refractory, from a patient treated with antithyroid drugs. CDR3 protein: CASRPVRLAQGSYEQYF. Here the CDR3 DNA reads TGTGCCAGCAGGCCGGTCCGACTCGCACAAGGCTCCTACGAGCAGTACTTC.